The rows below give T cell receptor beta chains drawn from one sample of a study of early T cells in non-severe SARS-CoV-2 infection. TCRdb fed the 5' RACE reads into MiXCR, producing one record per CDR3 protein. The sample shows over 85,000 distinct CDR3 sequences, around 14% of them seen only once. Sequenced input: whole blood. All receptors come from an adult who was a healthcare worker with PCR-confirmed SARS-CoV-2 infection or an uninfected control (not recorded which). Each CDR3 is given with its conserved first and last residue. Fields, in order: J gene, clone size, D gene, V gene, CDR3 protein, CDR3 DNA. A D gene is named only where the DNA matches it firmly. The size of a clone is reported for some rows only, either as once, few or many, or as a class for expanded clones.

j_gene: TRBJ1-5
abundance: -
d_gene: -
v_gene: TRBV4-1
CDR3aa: CASSHTLYSNQPQHF
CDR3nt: TGCGCCAGCAGCCATACCCTTTATAGCAATCAGCCCCAGCATTTT

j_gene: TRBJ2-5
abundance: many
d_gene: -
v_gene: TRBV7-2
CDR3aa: CASSPTVGETQYF
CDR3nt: TGTGCCAGCAGCCCAACCGTCGGGGAGACCCAGTACTTC

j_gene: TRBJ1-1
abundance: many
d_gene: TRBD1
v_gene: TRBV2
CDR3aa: CAGSGQTNTEAFF
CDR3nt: TGTGCCGGATCGGGACAGACGAACACTGAAGCTTTCTTT

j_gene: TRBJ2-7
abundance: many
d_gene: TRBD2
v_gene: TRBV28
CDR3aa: CASSRSGRSGQYF
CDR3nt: TGTGCCAGCAGCCGTAGCGGGAGATCAGGGCAGTACTTC

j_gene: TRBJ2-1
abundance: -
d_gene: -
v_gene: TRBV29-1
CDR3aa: CSVAPDQAPEGEQFF
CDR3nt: TGCAGCGTTGCCCCTGACCAGGCCCCAGAGGGTGAGCAGTTCTTC

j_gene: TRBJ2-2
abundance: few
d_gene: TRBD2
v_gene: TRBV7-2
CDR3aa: CASSLSGSVRGELFF
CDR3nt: TGTGCCAGCAGCCTAAGCGGGAGTGTTAGGGGGGAGCTGTTTTTT

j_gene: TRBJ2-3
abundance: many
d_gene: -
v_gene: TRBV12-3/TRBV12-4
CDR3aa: CASSPTYGKQYF
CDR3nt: TGTGCCAGCAGTCCCACCTACGGGAAGCAGTATTTT

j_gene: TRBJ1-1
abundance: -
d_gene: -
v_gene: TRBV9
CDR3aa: CASGLGMNTEAFF
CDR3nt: TGTGCCAGCGGTCTGGGAATGAACACTGAAGCTTTCTTT

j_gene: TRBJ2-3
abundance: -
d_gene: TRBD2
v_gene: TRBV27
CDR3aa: CASKSGNTDTQYF
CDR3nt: TGTGCCAGCAAGAGCGGGAACACAGATACGCAGTATTTT

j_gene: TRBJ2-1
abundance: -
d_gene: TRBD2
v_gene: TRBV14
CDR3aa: CASSQGPSGSYYNEQFF
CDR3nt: TGTGCCAGCAGCCAAGGCCCGAGCGGGAGCTACTACAATGAGCAGTTCTTC

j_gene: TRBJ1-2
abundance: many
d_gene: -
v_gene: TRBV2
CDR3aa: CASSEAGLGGYGYTF
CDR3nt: TGTGCCAGCAGTGAAGCAGGATTGGGGGGCTATGGCTACACCTTC

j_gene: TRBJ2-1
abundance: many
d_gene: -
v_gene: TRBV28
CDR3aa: CASSLQTGSSHNEQFF
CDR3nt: TGTGCCAGCAGTTTGCAGACAGGTTCCAGCCACAATGAGCAGTTCTTC

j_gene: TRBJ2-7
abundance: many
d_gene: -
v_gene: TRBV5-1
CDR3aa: CASSLGLTNPYEQYF
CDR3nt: TGCGCCAGCAGCTTGGGACTAACGAACCCCTACGAGCAGTACTTC

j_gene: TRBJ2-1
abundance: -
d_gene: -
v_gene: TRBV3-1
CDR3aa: CASSSLPRDPGNNEQFF
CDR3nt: TGTGCCAGCAGCAGCCTTCCCCGGGACCCGGGGAACAATGAGCAGTTCTTC

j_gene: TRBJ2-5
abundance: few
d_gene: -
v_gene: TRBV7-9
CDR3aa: CASSSPGARGETQYF
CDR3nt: TGTGCCAGCAGCTCGCCGGGAGCCAGGGGAGAGACCCAGTACTTC

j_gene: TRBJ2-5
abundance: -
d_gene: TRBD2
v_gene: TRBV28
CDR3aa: CASSSPSSGSALQETQYF
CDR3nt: TGTGCCAGCAGTTCCCCATCTAGCGGGAGCGCTCTCCAAGAGACCCAGTACTTC

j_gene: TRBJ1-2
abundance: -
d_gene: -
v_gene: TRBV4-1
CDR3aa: CASSQDPTGVNYGYTF
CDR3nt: TGCGCCAGCAGCCAAGACCCGACAGGTGTTAACTATGGCTACACCTTC

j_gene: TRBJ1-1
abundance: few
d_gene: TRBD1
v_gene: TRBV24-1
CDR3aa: CATSDTTPGGTEAFF
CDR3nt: TGTGCCACCAGTGACACCACCCCAGGGGGCACTGAAGCTTTCTTT

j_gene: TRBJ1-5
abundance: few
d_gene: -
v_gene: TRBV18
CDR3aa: CASSQGLGPQPQHF
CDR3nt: TGTGCCAGCTCCCAGGGATTGGGGCCTCAGCCCCAGCATTTT

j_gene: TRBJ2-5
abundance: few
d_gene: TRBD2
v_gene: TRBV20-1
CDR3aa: CRAGLAAYQETQYF
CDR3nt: TGCAGGGCCGGACTAGCGGCTTACCAAGAGACCCAGTACTTC

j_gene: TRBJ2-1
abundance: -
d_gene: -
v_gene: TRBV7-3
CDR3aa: CASSLGLALGNEQFF
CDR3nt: TGTGCCAGCAGCTTAGGGCTAGCGTTAGGAAATGAGCAGTTCTTC

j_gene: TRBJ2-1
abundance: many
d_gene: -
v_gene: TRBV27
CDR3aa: CASSLSSILNGPRGEQFF
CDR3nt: TGTGCCAGCAGTTTATCTTCTATCCTAAACGGGCCTCGCGGTGAGCAGTTCTTC

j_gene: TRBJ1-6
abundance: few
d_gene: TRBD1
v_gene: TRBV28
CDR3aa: CASRFSPPGQGNSPLHF
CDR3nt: TGTGCCAGCAGATTTTCCCCGCCGGGACAGGGGAATTCACCCCTCCACTTT

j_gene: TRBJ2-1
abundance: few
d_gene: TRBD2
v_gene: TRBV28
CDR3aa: CAGTSGRANEQFF
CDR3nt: TGTGCCGGCACTAGCGGGAGGGCCAATGAGCAGTTCTTC

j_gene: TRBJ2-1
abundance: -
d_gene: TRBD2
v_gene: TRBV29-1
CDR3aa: CSVGGGRYNEQFF
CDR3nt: TGCAGCGTTGGGGGCGGGAGATACAATGAGCAGTTCTTC

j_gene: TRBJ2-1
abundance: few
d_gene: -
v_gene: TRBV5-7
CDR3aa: CASSLGGRYSSYNEQFF
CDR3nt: TGTGCCAGCAGCTTGGGAGGGAGGTATAGCTCCTACAATGAGCAGTTCTTC

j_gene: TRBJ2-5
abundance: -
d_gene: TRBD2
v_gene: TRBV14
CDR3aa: CASRPAGGQETQYF
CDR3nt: TGTGCCAGTAGGCCAGCGGGAGGCCAAGAGACCCAGTACTTC

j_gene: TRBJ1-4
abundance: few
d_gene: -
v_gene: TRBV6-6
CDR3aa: CATTDRLNEKLFF
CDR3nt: TGTGCCACCACGGACAGATTGAATGAAAAACTGTTTTTT

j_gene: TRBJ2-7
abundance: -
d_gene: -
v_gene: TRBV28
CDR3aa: CASSGTDSRLSYEQYF
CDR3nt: TGTGCCAGCAGTGGGACTGACAGCCGCCTCTCCTACGAGCAGTACTTC

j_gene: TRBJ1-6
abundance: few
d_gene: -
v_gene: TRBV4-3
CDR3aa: CASSRTARAPLHF
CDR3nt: TGCGCCAGCAGCCGGACAGCCCGTGCACCCCTCCACTTT

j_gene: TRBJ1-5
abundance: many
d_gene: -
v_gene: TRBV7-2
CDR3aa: CASSKEAQQPQHF
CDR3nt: TGTGCCAGCAGCAAAGAGGCCCAGCAGCCCCAGCATTTT

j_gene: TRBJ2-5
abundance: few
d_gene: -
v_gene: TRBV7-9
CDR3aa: CASSLIGGRETQYF
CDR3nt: TGTGCCAGCAGCTTAATAGGGGGGCGAGAGACCCAGTACTTC

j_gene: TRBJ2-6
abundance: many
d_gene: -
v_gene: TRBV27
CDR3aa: CASSREYSAGANVLTF
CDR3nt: TGTGCCAGCAGTCGCGAATATAGCGCTGGGGCCAACGTCCTGACTTTC

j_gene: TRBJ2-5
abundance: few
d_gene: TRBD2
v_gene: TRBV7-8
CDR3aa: CASSLSSLAGGSQETQYF
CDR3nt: TGTGCCAGCAGCTTAAGTTCGCTAGCGGGAGGGTCCCAAGAGACCCAGTACTTC

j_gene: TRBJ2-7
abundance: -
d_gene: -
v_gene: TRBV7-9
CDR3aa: CASSFNFSYEQYF
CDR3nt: TGTGCCAGCAGCTTTAATTTTTCCTACGAGCAGTACTTC

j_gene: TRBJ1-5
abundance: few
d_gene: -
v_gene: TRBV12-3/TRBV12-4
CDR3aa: CASRPDSNQPQHF
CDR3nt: TGTGCCAGCAGGCCGGATAGCAATCAGCCCCAGCATTTT

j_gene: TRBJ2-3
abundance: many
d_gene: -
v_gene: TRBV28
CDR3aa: CASSLLATQYF
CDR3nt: TGTGCCAGCAGTTTACTCGCTACGCAGTATTTT

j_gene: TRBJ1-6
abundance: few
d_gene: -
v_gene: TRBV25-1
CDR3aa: CASSELHNSPLHF
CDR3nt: TGTGCCAGCAGTGAACTTCATAATTCACCCCTCCACTTT

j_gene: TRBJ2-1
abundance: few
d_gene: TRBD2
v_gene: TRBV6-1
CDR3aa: CASSVTSGRVSNEQFF
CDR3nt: TGTGCCAGCAGTGTTACTAGCGGGAGGGTTTCCAATGAGCAGTTCTTC

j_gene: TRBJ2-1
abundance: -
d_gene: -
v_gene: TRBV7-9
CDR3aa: CASSFNDEQFF
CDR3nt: TGTGCCAGCAGCTTCAACGATGAGCAGTTCTTC

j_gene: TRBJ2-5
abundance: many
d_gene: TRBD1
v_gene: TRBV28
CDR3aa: CASSLGTGSGYQETQYF
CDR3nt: TGTGCCAGCAGTTTAGGGACAGGGTCGGGGTACCAAGAGACCCAGTACTTC

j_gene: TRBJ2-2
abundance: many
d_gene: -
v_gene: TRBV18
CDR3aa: CASSHDSASGELFF
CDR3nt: TGTGCCAGCTCCCACGATTCCGCTAGCGGGGAGCTGTTTTTT

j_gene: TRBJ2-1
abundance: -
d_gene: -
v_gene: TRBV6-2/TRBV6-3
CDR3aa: CASSLLFNEQFF
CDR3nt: TGTGCCAGCAGTTTACTTTTCAATGAGCAGTTCTTC

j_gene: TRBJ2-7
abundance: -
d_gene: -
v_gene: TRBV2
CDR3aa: CASSDEASVLSEQYF
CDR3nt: TGTGCCAGCAGTGATGAAGCCAGTGTTCTTTCGGAGCAGTACTTC

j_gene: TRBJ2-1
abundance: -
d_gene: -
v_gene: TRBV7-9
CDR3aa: CASSLPRSEQFF
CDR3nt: TGTGCCAGCAGCTTACCCCGTTCAGAGCAGTTCTTC

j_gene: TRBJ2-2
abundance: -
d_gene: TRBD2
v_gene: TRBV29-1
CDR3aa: CSVLLAGVVPSTGELFF
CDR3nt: TGCAGCGTTCTACTAGCGGGAGTAGTGCCCTCGACCGGGGAGCTGTTTTTT